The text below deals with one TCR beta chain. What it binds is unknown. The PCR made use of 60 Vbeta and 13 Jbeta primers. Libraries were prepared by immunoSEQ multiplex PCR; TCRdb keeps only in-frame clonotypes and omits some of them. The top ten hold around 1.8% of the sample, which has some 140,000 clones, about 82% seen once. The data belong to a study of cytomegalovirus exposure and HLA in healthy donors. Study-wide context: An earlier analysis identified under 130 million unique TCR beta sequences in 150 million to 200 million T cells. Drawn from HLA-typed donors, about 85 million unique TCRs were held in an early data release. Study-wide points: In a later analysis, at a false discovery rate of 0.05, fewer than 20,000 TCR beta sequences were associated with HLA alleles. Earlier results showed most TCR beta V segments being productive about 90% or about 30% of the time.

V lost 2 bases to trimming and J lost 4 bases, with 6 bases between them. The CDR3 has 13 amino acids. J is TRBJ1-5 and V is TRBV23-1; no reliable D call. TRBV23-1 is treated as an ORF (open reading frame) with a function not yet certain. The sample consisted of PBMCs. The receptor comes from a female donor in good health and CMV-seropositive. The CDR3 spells CASSQTANQPQHF. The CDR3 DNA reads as TGCGCCAGCAGTCAAACAGCTAATCAGCCCCAGCATTTT.